A single sample is the source of the 7 T cell receptor beta chains below, sequenced in a study of blood T cell repertoires in COVID-19. Method: immunoSEQ multiplex PCR; TCRdb's copy keeps in-frame clones and lacks some. The data show 200,000 to 250,000 clones, 75% to 85% seen once. The sequenced material came from peripheral blood. The receptors here all came from a woman older than 75 with COVID-19, enrolled during active disease.

This chain links TRBV19 with TRBJ1-1, with D tentatively TRBD1 (5 bases). The germline V gene encodes CDR1 LNHDA and CDR2 SQIVND (reference sequence). The CDR3 is 15 amino acids. V dropped 4 bases and J dropped 2 bases, with 14 bases sitting between them. Here the CDR3 reads CASSRFGQGNTEAFF. In nucleotides, the CDR3 is TGTGCCAGTAGTAGGTTTGGGCAGGGTAACACTGAAGCTTTCTTT.

V usage is TRBV18 and J usage is TRBJ1-2; D gene uncertain. Germline CDR1 reads KGHSH; CDR2 reads LQKENI. The V gene lost 2 bases and the J gene lost 6 bases, with 10 bases spanning the gap. This CDR3 spans 13 amino acids. The CDR3 reads CASSPNTHDGYTF. The CDR3 DNA sequence: TGTGCCAGCTCACCAAATACACACGATGGCTACACCTTC. Variable domain in full (rest from reference TRBV18 and TRBJ1-2): NAGVMQNPRHLVRRRGQEARLRCSPMKGHSHVYWYRQLPEEGLKFMVYLQKENIIDESGMPKERFSAEFPKEGPSILRIQQVVRGDSAAYFCASSPNTHDGYTFGSGTRLTVV.

The chain uses TRBV2 and TRBJ1-2; 7 bases fit TRBD1. V trimming: 3 bases; J trimming: 4 bases; junction bases outside the gene matches: 2. This CDR3 has 13 amino acids. Germline lookup yields CDR1 SNHLY and CDR2 FYNNEI. CDR3 sequence reads: CASSDRGIYGYTF. The CDR3 DNA is TGTGCCAGCAGTGACAGGGGGATCTATGGCTACACCTTC.

In this sample, this clone turned up once. V and J are TRBV28 and TRBJ1-2, with 7 bases that match TRBD1. The CDR3 is made up of 12 amino acids. Losses at the gene ends were 5 bases for V and 7 bases for J; bases not matched to a gene: 4. Per the germline V gene, CDR1 is MDHEN and CDR2 is SYDVKM. CDR3 sequence reads: CASSLTGFGYTF. The CDR3 DNA is TGTGCCAGCAGTCTGACAGGGTTTGGCTACACCTTC.

V usage is TRBV2 and J usage is TRBJ1-1, with D unresolved. The germline V gene encodes CDR1 SNHLY and CDR2 FYNNEI. V shed 5 bases and J shed 0 bases, with 4 bases lying between them. The length of the CDR3 is 12 residues. CDR3 sequence (DNA): TGTGCCAGCAGTATTATGAACACTGAAGCTTTCTTT. This encodes CASSIMNTEAFF.

V gene TRBV18 combines with J gene TRBJ1-5; tentatively, D is TRBD1 (6 bases). The V gene's germline CDR1 is KGHSH and CDR2 LQKENI. The CDR3 loop spans 13 amino acids. Trimming cost V 5 bases and J 7 bases, with 12 bases left between them. This CDR3 is CASSVQGGQPQHF. CDR3 in DNA: TGTGCCAGCTCAGTACAGGGCGGCCAGCCCCAGCATTTT.

Only one count was recorded for this clone. The chain links TRBV11-2 to TRBJ2-5; D perhaps matches TRBD2 (7 bases). V dropped 6 bases and J dropped 5 bases, with 19 bases sitting between them. Germline V gene sequence: CDR1 SGHAT, CDR2 FQNNGV. This CDR3 comprises 15 residues. The CDR3 sequence is CASSQSGGRRETQYF. The CDR3 region has the DNA TGTGCCAGCAGTCAGTCGGGGGGCCGGAGGGAGACCCAGTACTTC. The entire variable domain, with the rest obtained from reference TRBV11-2 and TRBJ2-5, is as follows: EAGVAQSPRYKIIEKRQSVAFWCNPISGHATLYWYQQILGQGPKLLIQFQNNGVVDDSQLPKDRFSAERLKGVDSTLKIQPAKLEDSAVYLCASSQSGGRRETQYFGPGTRLLVL.